The T cell receptor beta chain described here comes from a study of molecular identifiers for immune sequencing clone quantification (dated by TCRdb to between 2018 and 2020). About the full investigation: In a replicate experiment, RNA from 20,000 or 100,000 naive CD8 T cells was split into five aliquots, four of which were sequenced. The study was a methods study using CD8 T cells to benchmark molecular-identifier clustering-based TCR repertoire sequencing (MIDCIRS) and TCR RNA copy counting.

Libraries of naive CD8 T cells were generated from roughly 20,000 to 1,000,000 sorted cells, with 10%, 30% or 50% of the purified RNA used. Naive CD8 T cells were FACS-sorted as CD8+CD4-CCR7+CD45RA+ on a BD FACSAria II into RLT Plus buffer. Ten to eleven TCR copies' worth of Jurkat RNA were spiked into about 19,000-1,000,000 naive CD8 T cell samples to test detection sensitivity. Enrichment of CD8 T cells was performed with RosetteSep CD8+ T Cell Enrichment Cocktail and Ficoll-Paque, after which ACK red cell lysis was carried out. Receptor libraries were prepared by PCR. The data were produced on an Illumina HiSeq 4000. Preparation of bulk TCR libraries followed a previously described approach, with the TCR primers listed in Table S5. Purification of total RNA was performed with the Qiagen AllPrep DNA/RNA kit. Reads from multiple sequencing runs of the same library were pooled before analysis. In the paper's pipeline: Reads were retained only if their TCR constant sequence matched exactly, and those retained reads were trimmed to 150 nt and grouped according to their 12-nt molecular barcodes. Reads inside each barcode group were sub-clustered using a 15% Levenshtein threshold, and a quality-weighted consensus sequence was constructed for each RNA molecule. Non-functional sequences were discarded, and so were lower-count sequences lying one edit away from another sequence. Based on fitting two negative binomial distributions, any barcode sub-cluster with under 20% of the maximum read count was discarded. Starting from the raw public reads, TCRdb applied fastp trimming at Q25, assembled clones with MiXCR and retained in-frame beta chains. Here each entry gathers all rows of one CDR3 protein and keeps the most common genes and DNA. Clone size and V and J calls follow TCRdb, not the original study. The sample includes about 640,000 distinct CDR3 sequences, with nearly 20% observed a single time. Of the sample, roughly 0.85% is held by the ten largest clones.

Overall study outcomes, separate from this receptor: A single cell's worth of spiked-in Jurkat TCR RNA was reported detectable even among 850,000 to 1,000,000 naive CD8 T cells. The sizes of highly expanded clones could end up underestimated when identical TCR molecules share a barcode. The naive libraries included spiked-in Jurkat TCR RNA (about nine copies' worth), and this Jurkat TCR RNA is not part of the donor repertoire. When barcode sub-clustering was left out, chimeric consensus sequences inflated TCR diversity, with chimeras reaching as high as 47%. In CMV-specific effector cells, over 98% of molecules were held by clones above 20 RNA copies, whereas under 1% of molecules were held by such clones in naive cells. Modeling gave about three recovered TCR RNA copies per cell versus approximately 10 by digital PCR, implying about 30% capture efficiency.

This clonotype was seen at least ten times. Its antigen target is currently unknown. No base qualities exist here, and no much larger clone lies one base off it. The CDR3 holds 17 amino acids from the cysteine to the phenylalanine. CDR3 DNA only is kept here, 51 bases in frame from base 1. The germline V gene encodes CDR1 SGHVS and CDR2 FQNEAQ. Unmatched junction bases come to 14, with V trimmed by 5 bases and J by 7 bases. The specimen sequenced was naive CD8+ T cells from blood, with Jurkat cell RNA spiked in. What the cell subset or site label conveys for this sample: FACS-sorted CD8+CD4-CCR7+CD45RA+ naive T cells. Recombination linked TRBV7-8 to TRBJ1-5; TRBD1 fits 10 bases in the junction. This receptor was obtained from a human donor in good health. Some libraries in this study had Jurkat cell RNA spiked in. The CDR3 loop reads CASSLGAGQGLGQPQHF. The sequenced DNA is TGTGCCAGCAGCCTAGGCGCGGGACAGGGGTTAGGGCAGCCCCAGCATTTT.